The rows below give T cell receptor beta chains drawn from one sample of a study of cytomegalovirus exposure and HLA in healthy donors. The method was immunoSEQ multiplex PCR; TCRdb's version includes in-frame clones alone and lacks a portion of them. The sample yields about 120,000 clones, about three quarters seen once. The material sequenced was PBMCs. These receptors originate from a woman aged 40 to 55 in good health and CMV-seropositive. The CDR3 runs from the conserved cysteine through the conserved F or W.

V gene,J gene,CDR3 length,CDR3 protein
TRBV5-6,TRBJ2-7,18,CASSSTTSGGLISYEQYF
TRBV14,TRBJ2-7,13,CASSLRTSGVQYF
TRBV30,TRBJ1-4,15,CAWSVGSGTNEKLFF
TRBV30,TRBJ1-1,12,CAWIGDWTEAFF
TRBV11-2,TRBJ2-3,14,CASLAGGLTDTQYF
TRBV7-9,TRBJ1-5,13,CALAGVGNQPQHF
TRBV7-2,TRBJ2-5,16,CASSLVSEGAQETQYF
TRBV5-4,TRBJ2-3,17,CASTYRREVGRTDTQYF
TRBV7-2,TRBJ1-1,13,CASSETTGFGAFF
TRBV9,TRBJ1-1,13,CASSGLRGTEAFF
TRBV9,TRBJ2-5,17,CASSPGTSGTVQETQYF
TRBV9,TRBJ2-5,16,CASSPTGTGHEETQYF
TRBV5-1,TRBJ2-7,16,CASSLDGDRGQYEQYF